The 24 T cell receptor beta chains given below trace back to one sample, sequenced in a study of T cells after somatic rescue of genetic block. Clones were sequenced by immunoSEQ multiplex PCR, and TCRdb holds only the in-frame ones, with some missing. The table has about 15,000 clones, about 65% seen once; the top ten hold around 26%. Sample: peripheral blood mononuclear cells (PBMCs). The receptor set was obtained from a man younger than 35.

This clone was seen a few times. The rearrangement links TRBV29-1 to TRBJ2-2, with D possibly TRBD1 on 5 matching bases. V was clipped by 3 bases and J by 12 bases, with 14 bases between them. CDR1 SQVTM and CDR2 ANQGSEA come from the germline V gene. This CDR3 has 12 residues. CDR3 protein: CSVEVAGKQLFF. In nucleotides, the CDR3 is TGCAGCGTTGAGGTCGCAGGGAAACAGCTGTTTTTT.

V and J are TRBV4-1 and TRBJ2-3, with D possibly being TRBD2 (6 bases). CDR1 and CDR2 from the germline V gene are MGHRA and YSYEKL. The CDR3 has 16 amino acids. The germline V and J ends were trimmed by 5 bases and 1 base, with 16 bases remaining between them. The CDR3 sequence is CASSLRLAPGTDTQYF. In DNA form, the CDR3 reads TGCGCCAGCAGCTTAAGGCTAGCGCCTGGCACAGATACGCAGTATTTT.

DNA of the CDR3: TGCGCCAGCAGCCAGGGGCCTTCCTACGAGCAGTACTTC. It yields the protein CASSQGPSYEQYF. The J gene is TRBJ2-7, the V gene TRBV5-1, with D possibly matching TRBD1 (6 bases). The V gene lost 4 bases and the J gene lost 1 base, with 9 bases spanning the gap. The length of the CDR3 is 13 residues. Per the germline V gene, CDR1 is SGHRS and CDR2 is YFSETQ.

V gene TRBV4-1 combines with J gene TRBJ2-3, with 7 bases matching TRBD1. Germline values: CDR1 MGHRA, CDR2 YSYEKL. The CDR3 loop spans 14 amino acids. Trimming at V came to 4 bases and at J to 4 bases, leaving 5 bases not matched to a gene. CDR3 in amino acids: CASSLGQGADTQYF. CDR3 nucleotides: TGCGCCAGCAGCCTCGGGCAGGGGGCAGATACGCAGTATTTT.

The chain has TRBV28 and TRBJ2-6, with D maybe TRBD1 (6 bases). V dropped 2 bases and J dropped 2 bases, with 7 bases sitting between them. Germline V gene lookup returns CDR1 MDHEN and CDR2 SYDVKM. The CDR3 is 15 amino acids. This CDR3 reads CASSLPGAGANVLTF. For the CDR3, the DNA is TGTGCCAGCAGTTTACCAGGGGCTGGGGCCAACGTCCTGACTTTC.

The rearrangement joins TRBV19 to TRBJ1-5; no clear D gene. CDR1 and CDR2 (germline): LNHDA, SQIVND (reference sequence). Trimming took 6 bases from V and 3 from J, leaving 15 bases between them. The CDR3 contains 15 residues. The CDR3 DNA sequence: TGTGCCAGTAGAACCCAAGGACGGTTCAATCAGCCCCAGCATTTT. Amino acids: CASRTQGRFNQPQHF.

The chain is built from TRBV7-1 and TRBJ2-7; 10 nucleotides align to TRBD1. TRBV7-1 is labeled an ORF, and its function is uncertain. V gave up 4 bases and J gave up 1 base; unmatched junction bases: 13. The CDR3 length is 18 residues. This CDR3 reads CASSLGQGDQRISYEQYF. DNA of the CDR3: TGTGCCAGCAGCTTAGGACAGGGGGACCAGCGGATTTCCTACGAGCAGTACTTC.

The rearrangement uses TRBV5-4 and TRBJ2-7, with D perhaps TRBD1 or TRBD2 (6 bases each). The germline V gene encodes CDR1 SGHNT and CDR2 YYREEE (reference sequence). V lost 4 bases and J lost 0, with 20 bases in between. The CDR3 sequence is 17 residues long. The CDR3 reads CASSQEAGQIRSYEQYF. The CDR3 bases are TGTGCCAGCAGCCAGGAGGCGGGACAAATCCGCTCCTACGAGCAGTACTTC.

The CDR3 DNA reads as TGTGCCAGCAGCCATGTACTAGCGGGGGGGCTCTACGAGCAGTACTTC. This encodes CASSHVLAGGLYEQYF. This chain joins TRBV14 and TRBJ2-7; the match to TRBD2 covers 13 bases. With 3 bases clipped from V and 3 bases from J, the junction kept 5 bases outside the gene matches. Germline loops: CDR1 SGHDN, CDR2 FVKESK. The CDR3 runs 16 residues.

The V call is TRBV11-2, the J call TRBJ1-1; D is undetermined. Per the germline V gene, CDR1 is SGHAT and CDR2 is FQNNGV. V lost 3 bases and J lost 5, with 13 bases in between. The length of the CDR3 is 14 residues. Here the CDR3 reads CASSFTGKSTEAFF. In DNA form, the CDR3 reads TGTGCCAGCAGCTTTACCGGGAAGTCAACTGAAGCTTTCTTT. Variable domain in full (rest from reference TRBV11-2 and TRBJ1-1): EAGVAQSPRYKIIEKRQSVAFWCNPISGHATLYWYQQILGQGPKLLIQFQNNGVVDDSQLPKDRFSAERLKGVDSTLKIQPAKLEDSAVYLCASSFTGKSTEAFFGQGTRLTVV.

This clone appeared a few times. The chain employs TRBV30 and TRBJ2-3; TRBD2 aligns across 9 bases. There are 12 residues in the CDR3. CDR1 GTSNPN and CDR2 SVGIG come from the germline V gene (reference sequence). The CDR3 sequence: CAASGNTDTQYF. In DNA form, the CDR3 reads TGTGCTGCTAGCGGGAACACAGATACGCAGTATTTT. Variable domain in full (rest from reference TRBV30 and TRBJ2-3): SQTIHQWPATLVQPVGSPLSLECTVEGTSNPNLYWYRQAAGRGLQLLFYSVGIGQISSEVPQNLSASRPQDRQFILSSKKLLLSDSGFYLCAASGNTDTQYFGPGTRLTVL.

This clone counts as medium-sized. The chain carries TRBV27 and TRBJ1-2, with D tentatively TRBD1 (5 bases). This CDR3 has 15 amino acids. The V end lost 4 bases, the J end lost 8 bases, and 20 bases lay between the germline ends. Per germline, CDR1 MNHEY and CDR2 SMNVEV (reference sequence). The CDR3 region is CASSSSSGRVGGYTF. CDR3 in DNA: TGTGCCAGCAGTTCGTCCTCGGGACGGGTGGGGGGCTACACCTTC.

V and J are TRBV6-5 and TRBJ2-7; weak D call: TRBD1 (5 bases). Trimming cost V 2 bases and J 2 bases, with 16 bases left between them. Germline V CDR1 and CDR2: MNHEY, SVGAGI. The CDR3 contains 16 residues. This CDR3 reads CASSYAFGRATYEQYF. CDR3 DNA: TGTGCCAGCAGTTACGCCTTTGGCAGGGCCACCTACGAGCAGTACTTC.

The count of this clone is one. This chain uses TRBV7-3 with TRBJ2-3; unclear D gene. V dropped 2 bases and J dropped 2 bases, with 11 bases sitting between them. The CDR3 length is 15 residues. The V gene's germline CDR1 is SGHTA and CDR2 FQGTGA. The chain's CDR3 is CASSLGPVHTDTQYF. The DNA for the CDR3 is TGTGCCAGCAGCTTAGGCCCAGTCCACACAGATACGCAGTATTTT.

The J gene is TRBJ2-3, the V gene TRBV5-6; D remains unclear. Germline assignment: CDR1 SGHDT and CDR2 YYEEEE. The CDR3 has 14 amino acids. V gave up 0 bases and J gave up 11 bases, with 16 bases separating them. The CDR3 DNA follows: TGTGCCAGCAGCTTGGGCAGGAGACAAAGTAGGCAGTATTTT. Its protein is CASSLGRRQSRQYF.

The gene calls are TRBV28 and TRBJ2-3; D tentatively reads TRBD1 or TRBD2 (5 bases each). Trimming stripped 1 base from V and 3 bases from J, with 11 bases between. Germline CDR1 and CDR2: MDHEN and SYDVKM. The CDR3 covers 15 residues. CDR3 sequence (DNA): TGTGCCAGCAGTTTATCAGGGAGTGGGACAGATACGCAGTATTTT. Translating gives CASSLSGSGTDTQYF.

The rearrangement links TRBV7-2 to TRBJ2-3; D is perhaps TRBD1 or TRBD2 (5 bases each). The CDR3 has 13 residues. Trimming removed 0 bases from V and 11 bases from J, with 12 bases in between. CDR1 and CDR2 from the germline V gene are SGHTA and FQGNSA. The CDR3 loop is CASSLAGTRGQYF. The CDR3 coding sequence is TGTGCCAGCAGCTTAGCGGGGACCCGAGGGCAGTATTTT.

This clone has just a few counts. V and J are TRBV11-2 and TRBJ1-1; D call uncertain. The CDR3 contains 13 residues. In germline, CDR1 is SGHAT, CDR2 FQNNGV. V lost 6 bases, J lost 0 bases, and 8 bases lay in between. The CDR3 spells CASSPRVNTEAFF. For the CDR3, the DNA is TGTGCCAGCAGTCCTAGGGTGAACACTGAAGCTTTCTTT.

CDR3 loop: CASSQGGQGSYGYTF. The CDR3 DNA is TGCGCCAGCAGCCAAGGAGGACAGGGGAGCTATGGCTACACCTTC. The chain links TRBV4-1 to TRBJ1-2; 9 positions match TRBD1. The germline V gene encodes CDR1 MGHRA and CDR2 YSYEKL. The trim removed 1 base at V and 4 bases at J, leaving 4 bases unmatched. This CDR3 region has 15 residues.

This chain joins TRBV2 and TRBJ2-7; no firm D call. The V gene's germline CDR1 is SNHLY and CDR2 FYNNEI. V lost 3 bases and J lost 4, with 4 bases in between. There are 11 residues in the CDR3. CDR3 loop: CASSEGYEQYF. In nucleotides, the CDR3 is TGTGCCAGCAGTGAGGGGTACGAGCAGTACTTC. The full variable domain, with the rest looked up from reference TRBV2 and TRBJ2-7, is EPEVTQTPSHQVTQMGQEVILRCVPISNHLYFYWYRQILGQKVEFLVSFYNNEISEKSEIFDDQFSVERPDGSNFTLKIRSTKLEDSAMYFCASSEGYEQYFGPGTRLTVT.

The chain carries TRBV11-2 and TRBJ2-5; 10 positions agree with TRBD2. Germline CDR1 reads SGHAT; CDR2 reads FQNNGV. CDR3 length equals 15 residues. V was pared by 4 bases and J by 4 bases, with 6 bases of the junction left unmatched. CDR3 sequence (DNA): TGTGCCAGCAGCTCCTCGACTAGCGGGTCAGAGACCCAGTACTTC. This gives the protein CASSSSTSGSETQYF.

The chain employs TRBV28 and TRBJ2-5, with no clear D. The CDR3 totals 12 residues. The germline CDR1 and CDR2 sequences are MDHEN and SYDVKM. Trimming took 1 base from V and 5 from J, leaving 5 bases between them. The CDR3 nucleotides are TGTGCCAGCAGTTTATTCGGGGAGACCCAGTACTTC. Residues: CASSLFGETQYF.

This chain links TRBV18 with TRBJ1-2; unclear D gene. The CDR3 has 13 residues. Germline CDR1 KGHSH, CDR2 LQKENI. Trimming took off 8 bases at V and 0 bases at J, with 10 bases between the two ends. The CDR3 loop is CASAPEPNYGYTF. The CDR3 nucleotides are TGTGCCAGCGCCCCAGAGCCTAACTATGGCTACACCTTC.

The genes are TRBV10-3 and TRBJ2-5; 7 nucleotides line up with TRBD1. Germline V lookup: CDR1 ENHRY, CDR2 SYGVKD. The ends lost 4 bases at V and 2 bases at J; junction bases unmatched: 7. The CDR3 spans 15 residues. The CDR3 region has the DNA TGTGCCATCAGTGCTGGGACAGCAACTCAAGAGACCCAGTACTTC. Protein product: CAISAGTATQETQYF.